This TCR beta chain was captured in a study of T cells in Graves' hyperthyroidism and ophthalmopathy. Points from the study as a whole: Blood samples included most of the expanded thyroid clonotypes exceeding 0.001.

This clonotype was seen repeatedly, ten times or more. The antigen is not known. This CDR3 has 15 amino acids. In germline, CDR1 is LNHNV, CDR2 YYDKDF (reference sequence). Trimming took off 1 base at V and 0 bases at J, with 9 bases between the two ends. TCR beta CDR3 regions were amplified from RNA transcripts. First-round RT-PCR of the TCR CDR3 relied on the HTBI primer set. From the multiplex PCR reads, TCRdb called clonotypes with MiXCR, one entry per CDR3 protein. The sample shows approximately 500,000 distinct CDR3 sequences, under 60% of them seen only once. The receptor's source is a woman aged 18-35 years with Graves' hyperthyroidism. The rearrangement links TRBV15 to TRBJ2-5; D uncertain. The sequenced sample was peripheral blood or thyroid tissue (not recorded which). CDR3 nucleotides: TGTGCCACCAGCAGAGGATCACCGTACCAAGAGACCCAGTACTTC. Encoded protein: CATSRGSPYQETQYF.